These 31 T cell receptor beta chains originate from one sample sequenced in a study of cytomegalovirus exposure and HLA in healthy donors. It was with 60 Vbeta and 13 Jbeta primers that the PCR ran. The protocol was immunoSEQ multiplex PCR, while the TCRdb copy is restricted to in-frame clones and leaves out a portion. This table has about 180,000 clones, about 80% appearing once. Specimen: PBMCs. The receptors come from a man aged 25 to 40 in good health and CMV-seropositive.

The CDR3 protein is CASSLSVGRGRSDTQYF. The CDR3 DNA follows: TGTGCCAGCAGTTTATCAGTAGGCAGGGGGCGCTCAGATACGCAGTATTTT. The chain recombines TRBV27 with TRBJ2-3; 8 nucleotides match TRBD1. The CDR3 extends over 17 amino acids. Unmatched junction bases numbered 9, after V lost 0 bases and J lost 4 bases. The germline V gene has CDR1 MNHEY and CDR2 SMNVEV (reference sequence).

This clone has a handful of counts. This chain joins TRBV25-1 and TRBJ2-2, with unresolved D. The CDR3 spans 14 residues. Germline V gives CDR1 MGHDK, CDR2 SYGVNS. V was pared by 4 bases and J by 3 bases, with 9 bases between. The CDR3, as DNA: TGTGCCAGCAGTGGACGACAAGACACCGGGGAGCTGTTTTTT. Protein product: CASSGRQDTGELFF.

This clone was detected a few times. The rearrangement uses TRBV6-1 and TRBJ2-1; a weak D match, TRBD2 (6 bases). V lost 7 bases and J lost 3, with 10 bases in between. The CDR3 covers 13 residues. Germline V gene data show CDR1 as MNHNS and CDR2 as SASEGT. Here the CDR3 DNA reads TGTGCCAGCACACGCGGGAACTACAATGAGCAGTTCTTC. The encoded protein is CASTRGNYNEQFF.

This chain uses TRBV6-1 with TRBJ2-4, with TRBD2 identical over 7 bases. V dropped 1 base and J dropped 9; count of bases not matched to a gene: 6. This CDR3 has 14 residues. Germline CDR1 is MNHNS and CDR2 is SASEGT. Written as DNA, the CDR3 is TGTGCCAGCAGTGAAGGTCCGCCGGGAGGCATTCAGTACTTC. Its translation is CASSEGPPGGIQYF.

The chain links TRBV5-1 to TRBJ2-3; TRBD1 matches at 7 bases. Germline CDR1 reads SGHRS; CDR2 reads YFSETQ. The CDR3 consists of 14 residues. V shed 4 bases and J 2 bases; nucleotides not matched to a gene: 4. The CDR3 DNA follows: TGCGCCAGCAGCACCGGGACAGCCACAGATACGCAGTATTTT. It encodes CASSTGTATDTQYF.

The genes are TRBV7-6 and TRBJ2-1; TRBD2 matches at 9 bases. CDR3 length: 16 amino acids. The junction had 3 bases not matched to a gene; V was cut back by 1 base and J by 2 bases. Per germline, CDR1 SGHVS and CDR2 FNYEAQ. CDR3 nucleotides: TGTGCCAGCAGCTTAGTAACTAGCGGGCCCTACAATGAGCAGTTCTTC. This sequence encodes CASSLVTSGPYNEQFF.

The chain recombines TRBV5-1 with TRBJ2-7, with 7 bases matching TRBD1. Per the germline V gene, CDR1 is SGHRS and CDR2 is YFSETQ. CDR3 length: 14 amino acids. The ends lost 4 bases at V and 3 bases at J; junction bases unmatched: 7. CDR3 nucleotides: TGCGCCAGCAGCCCAGAGACAGGGAACTACGAGCAGTACTTC. Encoded protein: CASSPETGNYEQYF.

This rearrangement joins TRBV10-2 to TRBJ2-5; 10 positions agree with TRBD2. Germline-derived CDR1 and CDR2 are WSHSY and SAAADI. The trim removed 5 bases at V and 2 bases at J, leaving 5 bases unmatched. This CDR3 is 15 amino acids long. The CDR3 DNA sequence: TGCGCCAGCAGTAAACTAGCGGGAATACAAGAGACCCAGTACTTC. Translating gives CASSKLAGIQETQYF.

V is TRBV27 and J is TRBJ2-5, with D tentatively TRBD1 (6 bases). Germline assignment: CDR1 MNHEY and CDR2 SMNVEV (reference sequence). Trimming shortened V by 7 bases and J by 5 bases, and 11 bases separated the two germline ends. This CDR3 has 12 residues. In DNA form, the CDR3 reads TGTGCCAGCAAGGGGGTCGGGGAGACCCAGTACTTC. Amino acids: CASKGVGETQYF.

This sequence joins TRBV7-8 and TRBJ2-7; weak D call: TRBD1 (7 bases). Trimming shortened V by 3 bases and J by 2 bases, and 17 bases separated the two germline ends. This CDR3 has 16 amino acids. From germline, CDR1 is SGHVS and CDR2 FQNEAQ. CDR3 nucleotide sequence: TGTGCCAGCAGCTTGTCCCGAGGAGGGGGCCCCTACGAGCAGTACTTC. Translated: CASSLSRGGGPYEQYF.

The chain is built from TRBV5-1 and TRBJ2-1, with 8 bases lining up with TRBD2. Germline loops: CDR1 SGHRS, CDR2 YFSETQ. V was clipped by 4 bases and J by 0 bases; unmatched bases: 3. The CDR3 has 15 amino acids. For the CDR3, the DNA is TGCGCCAGCAGCAGCGGGGGTGGCTCCTACAATGAGCAGTTCTTC. This translates into CASSSGGGSYNEQFF.

The rearrangement joins TRBV5-1 to TRBJ1-4; D is undetermined. CDR1 SGHRS and CDR2 YFSETQ come from the germline V gene. V dropped 0 bases and J dropped 4 bases, with 13 bases sitting between them. The CDR3 contains 16 residues. CDR3 sequence: CASSLAAGNINEKLFF. CDR3 nucleotide sequence: TGCGCCAGCAGCTTGGCAGCCGGGAACATTAATGAAAAACTGTTTTTT.

V gene TRBV7-9 combines with J gene TRBJ2-1, with 12 bases aligning to TRBD2. Losses at the gene ends were 5 bases for V and 9 bases for J; bases not matched to a gene: 17. Germline values: CDR1 SEHNR, CDR2 FQNEAQ (reference sequence). The CDR3 extends over 18 amino acids. The CDR3 protein is CASSPSDLTSGRRGEQFF. CDR3 coding DNA: TGTGCCAGCAGCCCCTCAGACCTGACTAGCGGGAGAAGGGGTGAGCAGTTCTTC.

The chain is built from TRBV6-5 and TRBJ1-5, with D uncertain. CDR3 length: 15 residues. CDR1 and CDR2 from the germline V gene are MNHEY and SVGAGI. V was trimmed by 6 bases and J by 6 bases, leaving 18 bases between them. In nucleotides, the CDR3 is TGTGCCAGCAGACTAGAAACCCCGGAAGTTCAGCCCCAGCATTTT. This translates into CASRLETPEVQPQHF.

The J gene is TRBJ2-6, the V gene TRBV28; D is unresolved. V shed 5 bases and J shed 12 bases, with 11 bases lying between them. The CDR3 contains 12 residues. CDR1 MDHEN and CDR2 SYDVKM come from the germline V gene. The CDR3 loop reads CASSPSRVVLTF. In DNA, the CDR3 is TGTGCCAGCAGTCCCAGCCGGGTCGTCCTGACTTTC.

V and J are TRBV7-3 and TRBJ2-5; possible D gene TRBD1, 6 bases. V was clipped by 3 bases and J by 5 bases, with 13 bases between them. Germline lookup yields CDR1 SGHTA and CDR2 FQGTGA. The CDR3 totals 14 residues. CDR3 in amino acids: CASSFQGLGETQYF. The CDR3 coding sequence is TGTGCCAGCAGCTTTCAGGGGCTTGGGGAGACCCAGTACTTC.

This chain uses TRBV15 with TRBJ2-1; tentative D call: TRBD1 (5 bases). Germline V gives CDR1 LNHNV, CDR2 YYDKDF (reference sequence). Trimming left V 0 bases short and J 5 bases short, with 11 bases between. This CDR3 spans 15 amino acids. CDR3 region: CATSRDPGWDNEQFF. CDR3 nucleotide sequence: TGTGCCACCAGCAGAGACCCAGGGTGGGACAATGAGCAGTTCTTC. The full variable domain, rest sourced from reference TRBV15 and TRBJ2-1, is DAMVIQNPRYQVTQFGKPVTLSCSQTLNHNVMYWYQQKSSQAPKLLFHYYDKDFNNEADTPDNFQSRRPNTSFCFLDIRSPGLGDTAMYLCATSRDPGWDNEQFFGPGTRLTVL.

In this sample, this clone turned up a few times. The J gene is TRBJ2-5, the V gene TRBV27, with 7 bases fitting TRBD1. Germline CDR1 reads MNHEY; CDR2 reads SMNVEV (reference sequence). The J segment lost 5 bases and the V segment lost 6 bases, leaving 15 bases of the junction unmatched. CDR3 length: 16 residues. The CDR3 DNA sequence: TGTGCCAGCAGGGTGCGAGGGGGCCCCGGGTGGGAGACCCAGTACTTC. This translates into CASRVRGGPGWETQYF.

This chain joins TRBV4-1 and TRBJ1-1, with D tentatively TRBD1 (6 bases). With 1 base removed from V and 7 bases from J, the gap between germline ends came to 13 bases. The CDR3 contains 14 residues. Germline V gene sequence: CDR1 MGHRA, CDR2 YSYEKL. The CDR3 loop is CASSQVGQKLEAFF. The DNA of the CDR3 is TGCGCCAGCAGCCAAGTAGGACAGAAGCTTGAAGCTTTCTTT.

This clone has more than one count but fewer than ten. The V gene is TRBV4-1, the J gene TRBJ2-3; the match to TRBD1 covers 8 bases. CDR1 and CDR2 from the germline V gene are MGHRA and YSYEKL. Unmatched junction bases numbered 3, after V lost 4 bases and J lost 3 bases. This CDR3 region has 14 residues. The CDR3 loop reads CASSRGQVTDTQYF. CDR3 DNA sequence: TGCGCCAGCAGCCGGGGACAGGTTACAGATACGCAGTATTTT.

The V call is TRBV9, the J call TRBJ2-7; the match to TRBD2 covers 9 bases. The J segment lost 6 bases and the V segment lost 3 bases, leaving 13 bases of the junction unmatched. This CDR3 has 16 amino acids. Germline values: CDR1 SGDLS, CDR2 YYNGEE. The chain's CDR3 is CASSAGGASGEIEQYF. The CDR3 nucleotides are TGTGCCAGCAGCGCTGGCGGGGCTAGCGGGGAGATCGAGCAGTACTTC. Supplemented by reference TRBV9 and TRBJ2-7, the full variable domain reads DSGVTQTPKHLITATGQRVTLRCSPRSGDLSVYWYQQSLDQGLQFLIQYYNGEERAKGNILERFSAQQFPDLHSELNLSSLELGDSALYFCASSAGGASGEIEQYFGPGTRLTVT.

This sequence joins TRBV30 and TRBJ2-2; TRBD1 matches 9 bases. From germline, CDR1 is GTSNPN and CDR2 SVGIG (reference sequence). The CDR3 length is 14 residues. The V gene end was trimmed by 8 bases and the J gene end by 6 bases; junction bases not matched to a gene: 10. Here the CDR3 DNA reads TGTGCCGGACAACAGGGGGCAGAAGCCGGGGAGCTGTTTTTT. Translated, it gives CAGQQGAEAGELFF.

The chain employs TRBV14 and TRBJ1-6; possibly TRBD1 for D (5 bases). V was clipped by 4 bases and J by 10 bases, with 11 bases between them. The CDR3 contains 13 residues. Germline CDR1 reads SGHDN; CDR2 reads FVKESK. CDR3 nucleotides: TGTGCCAGCAGCCGAAGGGGTCGGTCACCCCTCCACTTT. Translating it yields CASSRRGRSPLHF. The variable domain in full, completed from reference TRBV14 and TRBJ1-6, reads EAGVTQFPSHSVIEKGQTVTLRCDPISGHDNLYWYRRVMGKEIKFLLHFVKESKQDESGMPNNRFLAERTGGTYSTLKVQPAELEDSGVYFCASSRRGRSPLHFGNGTRLTVT.

J is TRBJ1-4 and V is TRBV28; possibly TRBD1 for D (5 bases). This CDR3 comprises 14 residues. Trimming removed 2 bases at V and 8 bases at J, with 12 bases between. The V gene's germline CDR1 is MDHEN and CDR2 SYDVKM. DNA for the CDR3: TGTGCCAGCAGTTTAGTTCAGGGCCGGGAAAAACTGTTTTTT. Translating gives CASSLVQGREKLFF. Using reference TRBV28 and TRBJ1-4 for the parts outside the CDR3, the full variable domain is DVKVTQSSRYLVKRTGEKVFLECVQDMDHENMFWYRQDPGLGLRLIYFSYDVKMKEKGDIPEGYSVSREKKERFSLILESASTNQTSMYLCASSLVQGREKLFFGSGTQLSVL.

This clone was observed a few times. The chain couples TRBV4-1 to TRBJ2-3, with 8 bases fitting TRBD1. Germline V gene sequence: CDR1 MGHRA, CDR2 YSYEKL. V shed 0 bases and J 4 bases; nucleotides not matched to a gene: 3. This CDR3 spans 15 amino acids. The CDR3 region has the DNA TGCGCCAGCAGCCAAGAAGCACAGGGGGCAGATACGCAGTATTTT. Encoded protein: CASSQEAQGADTQYF.

The chain links TRBV29-1 to TRBJ1-1; D may be TRBD1 (6 bases). The CDR3 has 13 residues. V was clipped by 8 bases and J by 9 bases, with 22 bases between them. CDR1 and CDR2 (germline): SQVTM, ANQGSEA. CDR3 sequence reads: CSSRSLGQGQAFF. The CDR3 coding sequence is TGCAGCTCAAGGTCCTTGGGGCAGGGGCAAGCTTTCTTT.

V and J are TRBV6-1 and TRBJ1-3; D unclear. The V gene lost 2 bases and the J gene lost 0 bases, with 8 bases spanning the gap. Germline V lookup: CDR1 MNHNS, CDR2 SASEGT. This CDR3 is 15 amino acids long. This CDR3 reads CASSETRFSGNTIYF. The CDR3 DNA reads TGTGCCAGCAGTGAAACGAGGTTCTCTGGAAACACCATATATTTT.

This clone is labeled as medium-sized. The chain has TRBV11-2 and TRBJ1-1; D gene unclear. The V end was cut by 1 base, the J end by 4 bases, with 4 bases between. Germline lookup yields CDR1 SGHAT and CDR2 FQNNGV. The CDR3 extends over 12 amino acids. CDR3 amino acids: CASSLVGTEAFF. The CDR3, as DNA: TGTGCCAGCAGCTTAGTCGGCACTGAAGCTTTCTTT.

This chain joins TRBV12-5 and TRBJ2-7; D perhaps matches TRBD1 (8 bases). Germline V CDR1 and CDR2: LGHNT, FRNRAP. V lost 4 bases, J lost 3 bases, and 13 bases lay in between. This CDR3 has 14 residues. The CDR3 loop is CASGSTGEGYEQYF. CDR3 nucleotide sequence: TGTGCTAGTGGTTCGACAGGGGAGGGCTACGAGCAGTACTTC.

The chain combines TRBV19 with TRBJ2-1; a weak D match, TRBD2 (6 bases). The germline gives CDR1 LNHDA, CDR2 SQIVND (reference sequence). V lost 8 bases to trimming and J lost 1 base, with 18 bases between them. This CDR3 spans 16 amino acids. Here the CDR3 reads CASQNPGLPSYNEQFF. In nucleotides, the CDR3 is TGTGCCAGTCAGAACCCGGGACTTCCTTCCTACAATGAGCAGTTCTTC.

V gene TRBV27 combines with J gene TRBJ1-5; D unresolved. The germline CDR1 and CDR2 sequences are MNHEY and SMNVEV (reference sequence). The CDR3 totals 14 residues. Trimming pared 5 bases from V and 2 bases from J, leaving 10 bases between. The CDR3 sequence is CASSPTGGNQPQHF. The DNA for the CDR3 is TGTGCCAGCAGTCCTACCGGGGGCAATCAGCCCCAGCATTTT.